This T cell receptor (beta chain) was documented in a study of graft-versus-host responses after intestinal transplantation. Study observations and caveats: Early post-transplant declines in HvG were associated with peak levels of circulating GvH clones.

Method: immunoSEQ multiplex PCR; TCRdb's copy keeps in-frame clones and lacks some. The table has 85,000 to 90,000 clones, around 86% seen once. The length of the CDR3 is 12 residues. V was clipped by 4 bases and J by 5 bases, with 8 bases between them. Germline V gene sequence: CDR1 SGHRS, CDR2 YFSETQ. As for this clone: The target antigen is unknown.

Here the sequenced sample was unstimulated CD8+ T cells sorted from spleen or lymph node cells, taken before intestinal transplant. The rearrangement joins TRBV5-1 to TRBJ2-3; D is unclear. This clonotype was sampled from a human donor who received an intestinal transplant. The CDR3: CASSQNEDTQYF. CDR3 DNA: TGCGCCAGCAGCCAGAACGAAGATACGCAGTATTTT.